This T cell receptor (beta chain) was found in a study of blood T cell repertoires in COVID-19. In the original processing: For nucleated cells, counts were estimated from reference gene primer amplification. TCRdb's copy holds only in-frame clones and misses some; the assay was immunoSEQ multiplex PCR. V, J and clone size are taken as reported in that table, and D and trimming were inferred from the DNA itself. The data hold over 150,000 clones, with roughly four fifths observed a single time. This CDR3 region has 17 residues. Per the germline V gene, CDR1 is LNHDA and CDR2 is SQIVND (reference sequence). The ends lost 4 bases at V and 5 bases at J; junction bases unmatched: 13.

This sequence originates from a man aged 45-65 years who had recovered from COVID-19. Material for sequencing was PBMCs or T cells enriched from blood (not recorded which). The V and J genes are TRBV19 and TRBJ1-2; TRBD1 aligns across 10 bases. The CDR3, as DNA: TGTGCCAGTAGTAGGGAGGGACAGGGGTCCAACTGGTATGGCTACACCTTC. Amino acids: CASSREGQGSNWYGYTF. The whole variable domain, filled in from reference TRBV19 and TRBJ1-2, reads DGGITQSPKYLFRKEGQNVTLSCEQNLNHDAMYWYRQDPGQGLRLIYYSQIVNDFQKGDIAEGYSVSREKKESFPLTVTSAQKNPTAFYLCASSREGQGSNWYGYTFGSGTRLTVV.